This entry lists 14 T cell receptor beta chains sequenced from one sample in a study of beta chain features in type 1 diabetes. TCRB transcripts that were expressed got sequenced, as all of the isolated RNA had been reverse transcribed. The data were produced by immunoSEQ multiplex PCR, yet TCRdb's version contains in-frame clones alone and is incomplete. The sample has roughly 160,000 clones, approximately 9% seen once; the top ten hold 0.45% to 0.6%. Findings and caveats of the study: Significant though moderate, a shortening of TCRB CDR3s appeared in all four CD4+ subsets of Type 1 diabetes patients.

These receptors lack a known antigen. The sequenced sample was central memory CD4+ T cells from blood. The source of these receptors is a woman under 30 with type 1 diabetes.

This clone was found a few times. This chain connects TRBV15 to TRBJ2-2; D is ambiguous. CDR1 is LNHNV, CDR2 YYDKDF, per germline (reference sequence). This CDR3 contains 13 residues. Trimming took off 6 bases at V and 7 bases at J, with 12 bases between the two ends. CDR3 protein: CATRGGPIGELFF. CDR3 nucleotide sequence: TGTGCCACCAGGGGTGGGCCGATCGGGGAGCTGTTTTTT.

The rearrangement joins TRBV18 to TRBJ2-1, with 9 bases aligning to TRBD1. Germline trimming cut 4 bases from V and 7 bases from J; bases unmatched to any gene: 8. CDR3 length: 15 amino acids. The V gene's germline CDR1 is KGHSH and CDR2 LQKENI. The CDR3 loop is CASSRVGQGRNEQFF. In DNA, the CDR3 is TGTGCCAGCTCACGTGTCGGACAGGGGAGAAATGAGCAGTTCTTC. Together with reference TRBV18 and TRBJ2-1, the CDR3 gives the full variable domain: NAGVMQNPRHLVRRRGQEARLRCSPMKGHSHVYWYRQLPEEGLKFMVYLQKENIIDESGMPKERFSAEFPKEGPSILRIQQVVRGDSAAYFCASSRVGQGRNEQFFGPGTRLTVL.

The chain links TRBV19 to TRBJ2-7, with 7 bases fitting TRBD2. The CDR3 consists of 15 residues. The V and J ends lost 5 bases and 5 bases, in that order; junction bases with no gene match: 12. The germline gives CDR1 LNHDA, CDR2 SQIVND (reference sequence). The CDR3 is CASSSLAAQDDEQYF. CDR3 in DNA: TGTGCCAGTAGTTCCCTAGCGGCCCAAGACGACGAGCAGTACTTC.

The chain carries TRBV7-2 and TRBJ2-7; a possible D gene is TRBD2 (6 bases). Germline-derived CDR1 and CDR2 are SGHTA and FQGNSA. This CDR3 has 15 amino acids. Trimming left V 8 bases short and J 5 bases short, with 22 bases between. The CDR3 nucleotides are TGTGCCAGCTCAACGGGTTGGACTGGGGGGAACGAGCAGTACTTC. It is translated as CASSTGWTGGNEQYF.

This chain links TRBV28 with TRBJ2-5; D may be TRBD2 (6 bases). Germline V lookup: CDR1 MDHEN, CDR2 SYDVKM. The CDR3 totals 13 residues. CDR3 DNA sequence: TGTGCTCACATGAACGGGGGCCAAGAGACCCAGTACTTC. Residues: CAHMNGGQETQYF.

The V gene is TRBV11-2, the J gene TRBJ2-7; the D gene is possibly TRBD1 (6 bases). V was shortened by 0 bases and J by 0 bases, with 9 bases between the two germline ends. The germline V gene has CDR1 SGHAT and CDR2 FQNNGV. The CDR3 runs 15 residues. The CDR3, as DNA: TGTGCCAGCAGCTTAGATTGGGACAACTCCTACGAGCAGTACTTC. It translates to CASSLDWDNSYEQYF.

A few counts support this clone. This sequence joins TRBV7-2 and TRBJ1-5; TRBD1 aligns across 8 bases. The CDR3 extends over 14 amino acids. J was trimmed by 5 bases and V by 4 bases; bases with no gene match: 4. Germline V gene data show CDR1 as SGHTA and CDR2 as FQGNSA. The CDR3 reads CASSSQGADQPQHF. The CDR3 bases are TGTGCCAGCAGCTCTCAGGGGGCGGATCAGCCCCAGCATTTT.

This clone was detected many times. Other nucleotide sequences from this sample produce the same CDR3. The rearrangement uses TRBV7-2 and TRBJ1-5, with D perhaps matching TRBD1 (6 bases). Trimming took off 0 bases at V and 7 bases at J, with 7 bases between the two ends. Germline loops: CDR1 SGHTA, CDR2 FQGNSA. The CDR3 spans 13 residues. CDR3 loop: CASSLARGQPQHF. DNA of the CDR3: TGTGCCAGCAGCTTAGCGAGGGGGCAGCCCCAGCATTTT.

This clone was recorded a few times. The rearrangement uses TRBV2 and TRBJ2-1; TRBD2 matches at 12 bases. Germline V gives CDR1 SNHLY, CDR2 FYNNEI. The CDR3 extends over 15 amino acids. V gave up 6 bases and J gave up 7 bases; unmatched junction bases: 7. In DNA form, the CDR3 reads TGTGCCAGCAGACCTGCTAGCGGGAGGGCTAATGAGCAGTTCTTC. This sequence encodes CASRPASGRANEQFF. The full variable domain, completed using reference TRBV2 and TRBJ2-1, is EPEVTQTPSHQVTQMGQEVILRCVPISNHLYFYWYRQILGQKVEFLVSFYNNEISEKSEIFDDQFSVERPDGSNFTLKIRSTKLEDSAMYFCASRPASGRANEQFFGPGTRLTVL.

This clone has more than one count but fewer than ten. The rearrangement joins TRBV28 to TRBJ1-2, with 10 bases that match TRBD1. CDR1 MDHEN and CDR2 SYDVKM come from the germline V gene. Trimming at V came to 5 bases and at J to 3 bases, leaving 3 bases not matched to a gene. This CDR3 comprises 14 residues. Here the CDR3 reads CASSPTGGDYGYTF. CDR3 in DNA: TGTGCCAGCAGTCCGACAGGGGGCGACTATGGCTACACCTTC.

The V gene is TRBV10-3, the J gene TRBJ2-6, with TRBD1 matching over 9 bases. Germline trimming cut 10 bases from V and 1 base from J; bases unmatched to any gene: 5. Per the germline V gene, CDR1 is ENHRY and CDR2 is SYGVKD. CDR3 length: 15 amino acids. Here the CDR3 reads CATGQGISGANVLTF. DNA of the CDR3: TGTGCCACCGGACAGGGGATATCTGGGGCCAACGTCCTGACTTTC.

This clone was recorded a few times. This sequence joins TRBV18 and TRBJ1-1; TRBD1 is a possible D gene (5 bases). This CDR3 has 12 residues. Deletions cut 2 bases from V and 8 bases from J, with 9 bases between. Germline CDR1 KGHSH, CDR2 LQKENI. The CDR3, as DNA: TGTGCCAGCTCACCATGGCAGGGCGAAGCTTTCTTT. This encodes CASSPWQGEAFF.

The chain uses TRBV7-7 and TRBJ2-5; 9 nucleotides agree with TRBD1. The length of the CDR3 is 14 residues. Germline CDR1 and CDR2: SSHAT and FNYEAQ (reference sequence). The ends lost 1 base at V and 5 bases at J; junction bases unmatched: 2. The CDR3 spells CASSLGTGGETQYF. For the CDR3, the DNA is TGTGCCAGCAGCTTAGGAACAGGGGGCGAGACCCAGTACTTC. Full variable domain (missing parts from reference TRBV7-7 and TRBJ2-5): GAGVSQSPRYKVTKRGQDVTLRCDPISSHATLYWYQQALGQGPEFLTYFNYEAQPDKSGLPSDRFSAERPEGSISTLTIQRTEQRDSAMYRCASSLGTGGETQYFGPGTRLLVL.

This clone appeared many times. The rearrangement uses TRBV29-1 and TRBJ2-7, with a possible D match to TRBD1 (5 bases). Trimming removed 6 bases from V and 7 bases from J, with 16 bases in between. Germline values: CDR1 SQVTM, CDR2 ANQGSEA. The CDR3 is 12 amino acids. In DNA, the CDR3 is TGCAGCGTCGCGTCAAGGGGTCAGGAGCAGTACTTC. Translated: CSVASRGQEQYF.